This T cell receptor (beta chain) was found in a study of blood T cell repertoires in COVID-19. Data came from immunoSEQ multiplex PCR; TCRdb stores just in-frame clones and leaves some out. In the table there are roughly 93,000 clones, 80% to 90% of which are singletons. V gave up 0 bases and J gave up 2 bases, with 4 bases separating them. CDR3 length equals 13 residues. Germline values: CDR1 SGHRS, CDR2 YFSETQ. J is TRBJ2-3 and V is TRBV5-1; D remains unclear. The sequence derives from a human donor in a cohort sampled during active COVID-19. What was sequenced was peripheral blood. The chain's CDR3 is CASSLGLTDTQYF. CDR3 nucleotide sequence: TGCGCCAGCAGCTTGGGGCTCACAGATACGCAGTATTTT.